These 5 T cell receptor beta chains came from one sample sequenced in a study of OX40 agonist ivuxolimab in advanced cancers. Generated by immunoSEQ multiplex PCR, the TCRdb table keeps only in-frame clones and is missing some. The sample has some 80,000 clones; approximately 90% are singletons. The sequencing used CD4+ or CD8+ T cells sorted from blood, collected in a trial of the OX40 agonist ivuxolimab. These receptor sequences come from an adult with an advanced solid tumor such as melanoma, head and neck, liver or kidney cancer.

The genes are TRBV7-8 and TRBJ2-7; D gene unclear. The CDR3 runs to 15 residues. Germline assignment: CDR1 SGHVS and CDR2 FQNEAQ. The germline V and J ends were trimmed by 5 bases and 2 bases, with 16 bases remaining between them. The CDR3 coding sequence is TGTGCCAGCAGCACCATGGCAGGCCGAACCTACGAGCAGTACTTC. Protein product: CASSTMAGRTYEQYF. The whole variable domain, filled in from reference TRBV7-8 and TRBJ2-7, reads GAGVSQSPRYKVAKRGQDVALRCDPISGHVSLFWYQQALGQGPEFLTYFQNEAQLDKSGLPSDRFFAERPEGSVSTLKIQRTQQEDSAVYLCASSTMAGRTYEQYFGPGTRLTVT.

The rearrangement joins TRBV7-6 to TRBJ2-1; D might be TRBD1 (6 bases). CDR1 and CDR2 from the germline V gene are SGHVS and FNYEAQ. The length of the CDR3 is 15 residues. Trimming left V 3 bases short and J 4 bases short, with 13 bases between. The CDR3 sequence: CASSFRGDGYNEQFF. DNA of the CDR3: TGTGCCAGCAGCTTCAGGGGCGATGGGTACAATGAGCAGTTCTTC.

A single count supports this clone. The rearrangement joins TRBV4-2 to TRBJ2-1, with 9 bases lining up with TRBD1. The V segment lost 0 bases and the J segment 7 bases; nucleotides outside the gene matches: 4. Germline CDR1 LGHNA, CDR2 YNFKEQ. The CDR3 sequence is 15 residues long. CDR3 residues: CASSQETGGWNEQFF. In DNA, the CDR3 is TGTGCCAGCAGCCAAGAGACAGGGGGTTGGAATGAGCAGTTCTTC.

This clone was seen just once. CDR3 amino acids: CASSQGLGTEAFF. The CDR3 nucleotides are TGTGCCAGCAGCCAGGGCCTAGGCACTGAAGCTTTCTTT. This sequence joins TRBV11-2 and TRBJ1-1; weak D call: TRBD1 (5 bases). The CDR3 sequence is 13 residues long. With 5 bases removed from V and 4 bases from J, the gap between germline ends came to 11 bases. Looked up from germline, CDR1 is SGHAT and CDR2 is FQNNGV.

The chain carries TRBV4-1 and TRBJ2-7; TRBD1 might be the D (7 bases). V lost 0 bases and J lost 4, with 16 bases in between. The CDR3 runs to 16 residues. Per germline, CDR1 MGHRA and CDR2 YSYEKL. For the CDR3, the DNA is TGCGCCAGCAGCCAAGATCGCGGGACAGAACCGTACGAGCAGTACTTC. Translating it yields CASSQDRGTEPYEQYF.